This T cell receptor (beta chain) is drawn from a study of T cell clusters in autoimmune cytopenias. General study findings and limits: Active autoimmune hepatitis patients had roughly 3-fold fewer exclusive TRB clusters than healthy donors. TRB repertoire shifts in secondary cytopenia and chronic lymphocytic leukemia mostly reflected lymphoma, not autoimmunity. Physiological T cell clusters of healthy donors were apparently absent in primary autoimmune cytopenia patients. The T cell clusters came from computational analysis alone and lack functional validation.

One tube held mixed TRB-A and TRB-B primer pools for touch-down PCR. From the multiplex PCR reads, TCRdb lists one entry per CDR3 protein and no DNA. The sample table includes 3,000 or so distinct CDR3 sequences. Its frequency marks this clonotype as medium-sized. Its antigen is unknown. This CDR3 comprises 13 residues. TRB amplification used around 260 ng of peripheral blood genomic DNA. The sequence came from a human donor with an autoimmune cytopenia or autoimmune hepatitis (not recorded which). The V call is TRBV12-3 or TRBV12-4, the J call TRBJ2-5; TCRdb's D gene call, TRBD2, goes unchecked for lack of DNA. The sample was peripheral blood. CDR3 residues: CASSSSGRETQYF.